This T cell receptor beta chain was captured in a study of cytomegalovirus exposure and HLA in healthy donors. Per germline, CDR1 MNHNS and CDR2 SASEGT. The V gene lost 1 base and the J gene lost 0 bases, with 10 bases spanning the gap. The length of the CDR3 is 15 residues. Method: immunoSEQ multiplex PCR; TCRdb's copy keeps in-frame clones and lacks some. The table includes roughly 200,000 clones, roughly 86% detected once. This clone appeared a few times. The chain links TRBV6-1 to TRBJ2-7; D possibly uses TRBD1 or TRBD2 (6 bases each). The material sequenced was PBMCs. The source of this sequence is a man aged 25-40 years in good health and CMV-seropositive. CDR3 region: CASSEDGGSSYEQYF. The CDR3 DNA is TGTGCCAGCAGTGAAGACGGGGGCAGCTCCTACGAGCAGTACTTC.